This TCR beta chain derives from a study of graft-versus-host responses after intestinal transplantation. V lost 6 bases, J lost 0 bases, and 2 bases stayed unmatched. The germline CDR1 and CDR2 sequences are SNHLY and FYNNEI. The CDR3 has 14 residues. With regard to this clone: Antigen specificity is unknown.

TCRdb's table, derived via immunoSEQ multiplex PCR, lists solely in-frame clones and lacks some. The sample has some 48,000 clones, 95% seen once. This clonotype was obtained from a human donor who was the organ donor for an intestinal transplant. Sequenced material: unstimulated CD8+ T cells sorted from spleen or lymph node cells, taken before transplant. The chain links TRBV2 to TRBJ2-1; 7 bases are a match to TRBD2. The CDR3 bases are TGTGCCAGCAGCGAGCGGGGCTCCTACAATGAGCAGTTCTTC. Its translation: CASSERGSYNEQFF.